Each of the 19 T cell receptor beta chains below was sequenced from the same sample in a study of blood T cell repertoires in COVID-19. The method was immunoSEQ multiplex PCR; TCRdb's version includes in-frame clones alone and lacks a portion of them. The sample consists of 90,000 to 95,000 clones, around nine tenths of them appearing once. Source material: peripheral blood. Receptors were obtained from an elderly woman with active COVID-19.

This CDR3 is CASSPGPNTEAFF. In nucleotides, the CDR3 is TGTGCCAGCTCACCAGGGCCGAACACTGAAGCTTTCTTT. The V call is TRBV18, the J call TRBJ1-1; unclear D gene. Germline values: CDR1 KGHSH, CDR2 LQKENI. The ends were cut back, 2 bases at V and 1 base at J, with 5 bases in the middle. The CDR3 runs to 13 residues.

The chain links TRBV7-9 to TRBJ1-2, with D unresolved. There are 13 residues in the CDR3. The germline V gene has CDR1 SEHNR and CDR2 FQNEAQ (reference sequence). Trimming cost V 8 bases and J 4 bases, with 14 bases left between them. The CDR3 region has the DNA TGTGCCAGCCTCCAGGTTTCTACCTATGGCTACACCTTC. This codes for CASLQVSTYGYTF.

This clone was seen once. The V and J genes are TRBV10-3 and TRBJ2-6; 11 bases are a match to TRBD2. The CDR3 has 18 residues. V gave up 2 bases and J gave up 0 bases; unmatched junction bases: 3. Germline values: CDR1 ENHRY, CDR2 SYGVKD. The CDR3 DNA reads TGTGCCATCAGTGAGAGCGGGACTAGCGGCTCTGGGGCCAACGTCCTGACTTTC. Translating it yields CAISESGTSGSGANVLTF.

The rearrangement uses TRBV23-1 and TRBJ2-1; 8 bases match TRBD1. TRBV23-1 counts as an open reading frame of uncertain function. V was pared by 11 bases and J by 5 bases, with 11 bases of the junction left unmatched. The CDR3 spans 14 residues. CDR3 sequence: CAPNQGAIDNEQFF. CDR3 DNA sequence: TGCGCCCCAAACCAGGGGGCTATCGACAATGAGCAGTTCTTC.

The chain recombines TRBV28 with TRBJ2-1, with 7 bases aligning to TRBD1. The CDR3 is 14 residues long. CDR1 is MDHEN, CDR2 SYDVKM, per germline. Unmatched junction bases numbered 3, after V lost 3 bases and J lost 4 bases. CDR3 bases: TGTGCCAGCAGTTTGACAGGGAAATACAATGAGCAGTTCTTC. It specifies CASSLTGKYNEQFF.

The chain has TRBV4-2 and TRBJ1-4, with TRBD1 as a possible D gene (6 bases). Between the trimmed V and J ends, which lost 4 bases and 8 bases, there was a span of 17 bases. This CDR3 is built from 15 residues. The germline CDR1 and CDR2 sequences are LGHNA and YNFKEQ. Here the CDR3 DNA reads TGTGCCAGCAGCCCAAAGACAGGAACGGTAGAAAAACTGTTTTTT. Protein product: CASSPKTGTVEKLFF.

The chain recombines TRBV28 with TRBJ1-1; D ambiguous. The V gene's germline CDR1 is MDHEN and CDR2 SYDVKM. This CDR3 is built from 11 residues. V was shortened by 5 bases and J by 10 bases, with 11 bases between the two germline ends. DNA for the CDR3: TGTGCCAGCAGTCTCGGGTACGTAGCTTTCTTT. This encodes CASSLGYVAFF.

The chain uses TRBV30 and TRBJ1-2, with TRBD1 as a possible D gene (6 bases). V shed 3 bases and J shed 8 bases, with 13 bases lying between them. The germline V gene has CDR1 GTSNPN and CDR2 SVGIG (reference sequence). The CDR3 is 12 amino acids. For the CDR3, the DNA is TGTGCCTGGAGCGGGGGGGCGCGCGGCTACACCTTC. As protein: CAWSGGARGYTF.

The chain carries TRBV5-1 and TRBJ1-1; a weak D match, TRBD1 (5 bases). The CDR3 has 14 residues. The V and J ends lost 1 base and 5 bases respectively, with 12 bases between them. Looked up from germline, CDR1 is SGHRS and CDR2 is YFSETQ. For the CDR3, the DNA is TGCGCCAGCAGCTTGCAGGGTGGGAATACTGAAGCTTTCTTT. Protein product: CASSLQGGNTEAFF.

CDR3 sequence (DNA): TGTGCCAGCAGTTACCAGGCAGCCGGAAATTCACCCCTCCACTTT. Its translation: CASSYQAAGNSPLHF. The genes are TRBV6-5 and TRBJ1-6; D call uncertain. CDR3 length equals 15 residues. Per germline, CDR1 MNHEY and CDR2 SVGAGI. V gave up 2 bases and J gave up 7 bases, with 12 bases separating them.

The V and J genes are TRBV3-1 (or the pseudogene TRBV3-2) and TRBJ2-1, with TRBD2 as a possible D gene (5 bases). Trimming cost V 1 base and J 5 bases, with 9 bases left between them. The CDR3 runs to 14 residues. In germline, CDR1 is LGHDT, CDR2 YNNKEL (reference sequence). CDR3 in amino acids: CASSQGTSNNEQFF. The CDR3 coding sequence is TGTGCCAGCAGCCAAGGGACTTCTAACAATGAGCAGTTCTTC.

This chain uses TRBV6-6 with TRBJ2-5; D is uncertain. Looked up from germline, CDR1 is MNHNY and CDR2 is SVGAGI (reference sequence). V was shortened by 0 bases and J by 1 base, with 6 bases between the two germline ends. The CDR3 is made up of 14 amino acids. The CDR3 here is CASSYSSTQETQYF. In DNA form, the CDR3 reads TGTGCCAGCAGTTACTCGAGCACCCAAGAGACCCAGTACTTC.

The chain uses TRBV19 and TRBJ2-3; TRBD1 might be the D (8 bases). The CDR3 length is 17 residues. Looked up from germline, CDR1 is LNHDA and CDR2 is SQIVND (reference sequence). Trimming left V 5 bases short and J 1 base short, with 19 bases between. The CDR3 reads CASSGRDRSSGTDTQYF. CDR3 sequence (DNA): TGTGCCAGTAGTGGGAGGGACAGGAGTAGCGGCACAGATACGCAGTATTTT. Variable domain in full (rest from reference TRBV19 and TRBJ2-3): DGGITQSPKYLFRKEGQNVTLSCEQNLNHDAMYWYRQDPGQGLRLIYYSQIVNDFQKGDIAEGYSVSREKKESFPLTVTSAQKNPTAFYLCASSGRDRSSGTDTQYFGPGTRLTVL.

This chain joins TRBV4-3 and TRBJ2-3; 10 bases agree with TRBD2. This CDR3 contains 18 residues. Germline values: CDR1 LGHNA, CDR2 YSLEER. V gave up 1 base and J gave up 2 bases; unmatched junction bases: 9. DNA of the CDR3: TGCGCCAGCAGCCAAGGCCGATTAGCGGGAGGCTACACAGATACGCAGTATTTT. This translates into CASSQGRLAGGYTDTQYF.

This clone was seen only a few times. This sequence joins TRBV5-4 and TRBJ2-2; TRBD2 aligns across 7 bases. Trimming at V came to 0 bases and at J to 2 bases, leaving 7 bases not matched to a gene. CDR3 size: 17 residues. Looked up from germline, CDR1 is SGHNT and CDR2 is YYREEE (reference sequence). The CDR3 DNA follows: TGTGCCAGCAGCTTGGCCGAGAAGCGGGGAAACACCGGGGAGCTGTTTTTT. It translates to CASSLAEKRGNTGELFF. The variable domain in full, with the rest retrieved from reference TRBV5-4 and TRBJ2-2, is ETGVTQSPTHLIKTRGQQVTLRCSSQSGHNTVSWYQQALGQGPQFIFQYYREEENGRGNFPPRFSGLQFPNYSSELNVNALELDDSALYLCASSLAEKRGNTGELFFGEGSRLTVL.

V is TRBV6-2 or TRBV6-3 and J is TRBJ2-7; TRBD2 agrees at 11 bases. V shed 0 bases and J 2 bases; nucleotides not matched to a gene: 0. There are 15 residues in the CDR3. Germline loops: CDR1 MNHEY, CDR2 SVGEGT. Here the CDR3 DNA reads TGTGCCAGCAGTTACTCGACTAGCGGGGCCTACGAGCAGTACTTC. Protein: CASSYSTSGAYEQYF.

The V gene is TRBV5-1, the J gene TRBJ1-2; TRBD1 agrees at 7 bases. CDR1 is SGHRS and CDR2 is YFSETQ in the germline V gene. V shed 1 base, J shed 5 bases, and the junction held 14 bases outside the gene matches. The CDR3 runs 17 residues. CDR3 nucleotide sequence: TGCGCCAGCAGCTTGTACCCCCCTAGACAGGGAGGTTATGGCTACACCTTC. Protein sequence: CASSLYPPRQGGYGYTF. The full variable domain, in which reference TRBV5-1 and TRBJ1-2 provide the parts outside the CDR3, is KAGVTQTPRYLIKTRGQQVTLSCSPISGHRSVSWYQQTPGQGLQFLFEYFSETQRNKGNFPGRFSGRQFSNSRSEMNVSTLELGDSALYLCASSLYPPRQGGYGYTFGSGTRLTVV.

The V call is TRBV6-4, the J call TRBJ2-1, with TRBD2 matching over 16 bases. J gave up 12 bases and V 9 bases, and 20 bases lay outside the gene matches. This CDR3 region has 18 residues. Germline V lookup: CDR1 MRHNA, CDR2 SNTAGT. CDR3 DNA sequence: TGTGCCAGTACGGGACAGCAGAATTCCGGGACTAGCGGGAGGGGGCAGTTCTTC. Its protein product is CASTGQQNSGTSGRGQFF.

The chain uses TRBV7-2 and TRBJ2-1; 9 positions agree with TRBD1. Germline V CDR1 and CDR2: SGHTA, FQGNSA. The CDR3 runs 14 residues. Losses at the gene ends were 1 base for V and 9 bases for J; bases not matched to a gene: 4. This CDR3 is CASSLEQGAGEQFF. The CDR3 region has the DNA TGTGCCAGCAGCTTAGAACAGGGGGCGGGTGAGCAGTTCTTC.